A single count supports the clone carrying this T cell receptor (beta chain). The sample belongs to a study of blood T cell repertoires in COVID-19. Turning to the study itself: The United States, Italy and Spain were the sources of the acute and convalescent COVID-19 samples. Nucleic acid was either cDNA or gDNA, and it came from T cells, B-cell-depleted T cells, or PBMCs.

In the study's own analysis: How many nucleated cells were present was estimated from reference gene primer amplification. Only in-frame clones appear in the TCRdb table, and some are missing; sequencing was by immunoSEQ multiplex PCR. The D gene and trimming were derived from the DNA, and the V and J assignments and clone size from that table. Of about 46,000 clones in the sample, over 70% were seen once. The sequence came from a human donor with active COVID-19. The donor label of this sample is uncertain. The sequencing input was peripheral blood.

As DNA, the CDR3 is TGTGCCAGCAGTAAGGACAGGCCTAATGAAAAACTGTTTTTT. Its protein product is CASSKDRPNEKLFF. The rearrangement links TRBV28 to TRBJ1-4, with 7 bases matching TRBD1. V was pared by 5 bases and J by 3 bases, with 3 bases of the junction left unmatched. The CDR3 covers 14 residues. Germline V gene data show CDR1 as MDHEN and CDR2 as SYDVKM. Together with reference TRBV28 and TRBJ1-4, the CDR3 gives the full variable domain: DVKVTQSSRYLVKRTGEKVFLECVQDMDHENMFWYRQDPGLGLRLIYFSYDVKMKEKGDIPEGYSVSREKKERFSLILESASTNQTSMYLCASSKDRPNEKLFFGSGTQLSVL.